This TCR beta chain was documented in a study of shared clonotypes between healthy human individuals. Many counts were recorded for this clone. At the DNA level, this CDR3 is encoded by other sequences in the same sample as well. The CD4+ fraction was divided into a CD45RA+ naive subset and a CD45RA-negative memory subset. The CDR3 sequence is 14 residues long. Germline assignment: CDR1 MGHRA and CDR2 YSYEKL. Trimming removed 0 bases at V and 1 base at J, with 6 bases between. Libraries were prepared by immunoSEQ multiplex PCR; TCRdb keeps only in-frame clonotypes and omits some of them. This sample has under 750,000 clones, with about two thirds found just once.

The sequenced sample consisted of memory CD4+ T cells sorted from blood. Subset noted: CD45RA-negative fraction. The chain combines TRBV4-1 with TRBJ1-1, with D unresolved. The receptor's source is a woman in her twenties or thirties in good health. The CDR3 sequence is CASSQEDGNTEAFF. The CDR3 bases are TGCGCCAGCAGCCAAGAGGACGGGAACACTGAAGCTTTCTTT.